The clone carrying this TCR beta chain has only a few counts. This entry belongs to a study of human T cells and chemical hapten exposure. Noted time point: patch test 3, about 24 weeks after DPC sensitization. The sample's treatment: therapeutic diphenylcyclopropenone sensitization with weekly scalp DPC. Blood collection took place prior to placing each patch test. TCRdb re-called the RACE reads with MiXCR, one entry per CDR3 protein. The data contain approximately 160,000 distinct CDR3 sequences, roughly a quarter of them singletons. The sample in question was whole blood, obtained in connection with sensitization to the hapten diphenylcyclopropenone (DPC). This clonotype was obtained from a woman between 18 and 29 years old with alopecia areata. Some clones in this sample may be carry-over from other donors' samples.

The CDR3 spells CSAPGAGGVLVLYNEQFF. For the CDR3, the DNA is TGCAGTGCCCCCGGGGCAGGGGGAGTTTTGGTTCTGTATAATGAGCAGTTCTTC. The chain employs TRBV20-1 and TRBJ2-1; 7 bases are shared with TRBD1. The CDR3 runs to 18 residues. From germline, CDR1 is DFQATT and CDR2 SNEGSKA (reference sequence). V was pared by 6 bases and J by 7 bases, with 24 bases of the junction left unmatched.